This T cell receptor beta chain was recorded in a study of graft-versus-host responses after intestinal transplantation. Germline lookup yields CDR1 MNHEY and CDR2 SVGAGI. The V and J ends lost 0 bases and 5 bases, in that order; junction bases with no gene match: 4. CDR3 length equals 15 residues. Repertoires were generated with immunoSEQ multiplex PCR, while TCRdb's copy carries only in-frame clones and drops some. The table records approximately 63,000 clones, around nine tenths of them present only once. The table lists this clone with a count of one. Investigators treated the graft tissue so that it released intraepithelial and lamina propria lymphocytes.

The V gene is TRBV6-5, the J gene TRBJ1-1; TRBD1 aligns across 9 bases. The sample here was ileum tissue, taken around 350 days after transplant. This clonotype originated in a human patient who received an intestinal transplant, so some T cells may come from the graft donor. CDR3 residues: CASSYSGTGTTEAFF. The CDR3 DNA is TGTGCCAGCAGTTACTCCGGGACAGGGACGACTGAAGCTTTCTTT.